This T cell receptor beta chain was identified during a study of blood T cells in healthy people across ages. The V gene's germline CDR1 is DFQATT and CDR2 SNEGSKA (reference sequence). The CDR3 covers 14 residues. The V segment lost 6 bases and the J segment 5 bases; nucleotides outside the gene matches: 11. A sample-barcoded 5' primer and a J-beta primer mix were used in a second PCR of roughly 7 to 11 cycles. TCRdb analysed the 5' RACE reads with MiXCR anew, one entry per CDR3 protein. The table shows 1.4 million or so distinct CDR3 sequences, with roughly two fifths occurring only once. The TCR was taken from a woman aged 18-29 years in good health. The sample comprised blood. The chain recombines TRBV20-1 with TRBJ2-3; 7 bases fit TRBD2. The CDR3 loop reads CSAREGRGRDTQYF. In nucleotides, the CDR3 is TGCAGTGCAAGGGAGGGGCGGGGACGAGATACGCAGTATTTT.